This T cell receptor (beta chain) was identified in a study of blood T cell repertoires in COVID-19. The CDR3 sequence is 14 residues long. The V and J ends lost 5 bases and 4 bases respectively, with 12 bases between them. Germline V gene lookup returns CDR1 MNHEY and CDR2 SVGAGI. Here immunoSEQ multiplex PCR was the method, and the copy in TCRdb shows in-frame clones only, minus some. Among more than 200,000 clones listed, approximately 82% were seen once. V and J are TRBV6-5 and TRBJ1-5, with D possibly matching TRBD1 (5 bases). This sequence originates from a woman between 40 and 55 years old who had recovered from COVID-19. The material sequenced was peripheral blood. CDR3 amino acids: CASSPDSLNQPQHF. For the CDR3, the DNA is TGTGCCAGCAGTCCCGACAGCCTAAATCAGCCCCAGCATTTT.